A single sample gave rise to the 30 T cell receptor beta chains below, sequenced in a study of Graves' ophthalmopathy and Graves' hyperthyroidism (dated by TCRdb to 2016 to 2019). TCRdb shows the sequencer as Illumina HiSeq 2000. TCR beta CDR3 regions were amplified from RNA transcripts for repertoire sequencing. The first round of RT-PCR was done with HTBI primers and the Qiagen OneStep RT-PCR kit, and was followed by a second round of multiplex PCR, then size selection and purification. The public reads were reprocessed in TCRdb via fastp at Q25 and MiXCR, keeping in-frame beta chains. Rows merge per CDR3 protein into single entries with the most common DNA and genes. The sample has about 220,000 distinct CDR3 sequences on record, 20% to 25% of them singletons. Roughly 40% of the sample is held by the ten biggest clonotypes. Sequencing was performed on peripheral blood. Source of these receptors: a woman aged 45-65 years with Graves' ophthalmopathy. Donor details come from another sample of the same person, matched by shared clones.

Details on this clonotype: It may be a read error: a sequence one base away is much more abundant. The CDR3, as DNA: TGTGCCACCGGCAGCCAACAGGGGCCCCTGACTTTC. Amino acids: CATGSQQGPLTF. The chain has TRBV15 and TRBJ2-6, with 7 bases aligning to TRBD1. The CDR3 totals 12 residues. Germline V gene lookup returns CDR1 LNHNV and CDR2 YYDKDF (reference sequence).

The chain couples TRBV28 to TRBJ2-7; 7 positions match TRBD1. The CDR3 extends over 13 amino acids. The ends lost 5 bases at V and 5 bases at J; junction bases unmatched: 6. Germline V gives CDR1 MDHEN, CDR2 SYDVKM. The CDR3 loop is CASSDREANEQYF. The DNA of the CDR3 is TGTGCCAGCAGTGACAGGGAAGCGAACGAGCAGTACTTC.

The table lists this clonotype with many counts. This chain joins TRBV19 and TRBJ1-1, with 9 bases matching TRBD1. The CDR3 extends over 13 amino acids. Germline V CDR1 and CDR2: LNHDA, SQIVND (reference sequence). With V trimmed by 7 bases and J by 5 bases, 5 bases remained unmatched. CDR3 region: CASTDRGSTEAFF. Written as DNA, the CDR3 is TGTGCCAGTACGGACAGGGGTAGTACTGAAGCTTTCTTT.

This clonotype has a handful of counts. The rearrangement joins TRBV6-1 to TRBJ1-6, with D perhaps TRBD1 (5 bases). The CDR3 has 13 residues. The germline gives CDR1 MNHNS, CDR2 SASEGT. Trimming shortened V by 3 bases and J by 8 bases, and 8 bases separated the two germline ends. The CDR3 region has the DNA TGTGCCAGCAGTGACAGACAGCATTCACCCCTCCACTTT. Amino acids: CASSDRQHSPLHF.

V gene TRBV7-2 combines with J gene TRBJ2-7, with 10 bases that match TRBD2. CDR3 length equals 15 residues. V dropped 6 bases and J dropped 7; count of bases not matched to a gene: 12. CDR1 is SGHTA, CDR2 FQGNSA, per germline. The CDR3 is CASRPSGRVTQEQYF. The CDR3 region has the DNA TGTGCCAGCAGACCCAGCGGGAGGGTAACTCAAGAGCAGTACTTC.

Only a few counts were recorded for this clonotype. V is TRBV5-1 and J is TRBJ1-1; D is perhaps TRBD1 (5 bases). Trimming stripped 0 bases from V and 5 bases from J, with 14 bases between. The CDR3 spans 15 residues. The germline gives CDR1 SGHRS, CDR2 YFSETQ. CDR3 sequence (DNA): TGCGCCAGCAGCTTGGATTGGGGGGTTGGGACTGAAGCTTTCTTT. Its protein product is CASSLDWGVGTEAFF.

This clonotype was recorded many times. The V gene is TRBV11-2, the J gene TRBJ1-1; 7 bases fit TRBD1. CDR3 length: 15 residues. The V segment lost 1 base and the J segment 5 bases; nucleotides outside the gene matches: 7. CDR1 SGHAT and CDR2 FQNNGV come from the germline V gene. CDR3 residues: CASSLGTGVRTEAFF. The CDR3 DNA is TGTGCCAGCAGCTTAGGCACAGGGGTGAGAACTGAAGCTTTCTTT. Full variable domain (outside the CDR3, taken from reference TRBV11-2 and TRBJ1-1): EAGVAQSPRYKIIEKRQSVAFWCNPISGHATLYWYQQILGQGPKLLIQFQNNGVVDDSQLPKDRFSAERLKGVDSTLKIQPAKLEDSAVYLCASSLGTGVRTEAFFGQGTRLTVV.

The V and J genes are TRBV10-3 and TRBJ1-1; D not resolved. The V end lost 3 bases, the J end lost 2 bases, and 13 bases lay between the germline ends. This CDR3 spans 15 amino acids. Germline CDR1 is ENHRY and CDR2 is SYGVKD. CDR3 coding DNA: TGTGCCATCAGTGACCTGAGGAACGGTAACACTGAAGCTTTCTTT. Its protein product is CAISDLRNGNTEAFF.

This clonotype was recorded many times. CDR3 in DNA: TGTGCCAGCAGCCAGCAAGGGGGGCGCCAAGAGACCCAGTACTTC. It translates to CASSQQGGRQETQYF. The chain joins TRBV6-1 to TRBJ2-5; either TRBD1 or TRBD2 may fit D (6 bases each). The CDR3 is 15 amino acids. Trimming removed 6 bases at V and 1 base at J, with 15 bases between. The V gene's germline CDR1 is MNHNS and CDR2 SASEGT.

The table lists this clonotype with a count of one. Being one base from a much bigger clone, this may be a read error. The final CDR3 position lacks the conserved phenylalanine or tryptophan, pointing to a likely read error. V is TRBV28 and J is TRBJ1-5, with a possible D match to TRBD1 (5 bases). The V and J ends lost 6 bases and 5 bases respectively, with 14 bases between them. In germline, CDR1 is MDHEN, CDR2 SYDVKM. The CDR3 loop spans 14 amino acids. The CDR3 here is CASRTWGSHQPQHL. The CDR3 bases are TGTGCCAGCAGAACTTGGGGGAGTCATCAGCCCCAGCATCTT.

Ten or more counts support this clonotype. V and J are TRBV6-8 and TRBJ2-1; 11 nucleotides match TRBD2. Germline CDR1 MNHGY, CDR2 SAAAGT. Germline trimming cut 7 bases from V and 8 bases from J; bases unmatched to any gene: 13. The CDR3 runs 16 residues. This CDR3 reads CASMTITSGRTDEQFF. CDR3 sequence (DNA): TGTGCCAGCATGACAATAACTAGCGGGAGAACCGATGAGCAGTTCTTC.

This sequence joins TRBV12-3 or TRBV12-4 and TRBJ1-1; D is possibly TRBD1 (5 bases). The length of the CDR3 is 14 residues. V was shortened by 4 bases and J by 3 bases, with 12 bases between the two germline ends. For the CDR3, the DNA is TGTGCCAGCAGTTACCAGGGCCCATACACTGAAGCTTTCTTT. It translates to CASSYQGPYTEAFF.

This clonotype was counted only a few times. V gene TRBV12-3 or TRBV12-4 combines with J gene TRBJ2-7; D is possibly TRBD2 (6 bases). This CDR3 spans 11 amino acids. Trimming removed 7 bases at V and 4 bases at J, with 8 bases between. This chain's CDR3 is CASTDYYEQYF. In DNA form, the CDR3 reads TGTGCCAGCACGGACTATTACGAGCAGTACTTC.

The V gene is TRBV6-5, the J gene TRBJ1-2; TRBD1 agrees at 12 bases. This CDR3 region has 16 residues. The ends lost 4 bases at V and 7 bases at J; junction bases unmatched: 10. The germline V gene encodes CDR1 MNHEY and CDR2 SVGAGI. The CDR3 loop is CASSSPPGQGAGGYTF. DNA for the CDR3: TGTGCCAGCAGTTCCCCCCCGGGACAGGGGGCGGGTGGCTACACCTTC.

The CDR3 sequence is CASSYGTDTGELFF. CDR3 coding DNA: TGTGCCAGCAGTTACGGTACAGACACCGGGGAGCTGTTTTTT. V is TRBV6-5 and J is TRBJ2-2; D unclear. In germline, CDR1 is MNHEY, CDR2 SVGAGI. The V gene lost 2 bases and the J gene lost 3 bases, with 7 bases spanning the gap. The CDR3 sequence is 14 residues long.

The chain couples TRBV5-1 to TRBJ1-1, with TRBD1 matching over 7 bases. CDR1 and CDR2 from the germline V gene are SGHRS and YFSETQ. The CDR3 extends over 13 amino acids. With 6 bases clipped from V and 0 bases from J, the junction kept 2 bases outside the gene matches. The CDR3 DNA sequence: TGCGCCAGCAAACAGGGGATGAACACTGAAGCTTTCTTT. The encoded protein is CASKQGMNTEAFF.

The gene calls are TRBV24-1 and TRBJ2-5; 7 nucleotides agree with TRBD2. CDR3 length: 14 amino acids. Germline CDR1 is KGHDR and CDR2 is SFDVKD. V dropped 4 bases and J dropped 5; count of bases not matched to a gene: 6. The CDR3 DNA sequence: TGTGCCACCAGTGACGCGCGGGAGCTGGAGACCCAGTACTTC. As protein: CATSDARELETQYF.

This clonotype was observed a handful of times. The chain joins TRBV18 to TRBJ2-5; D gene uncertain. Trimming shortened V by 7 bases and J by 5 bases, and 20 bases separated the two germline ends. CDR3 length: 15 amino acids. Germline V gene data show CDR1 as KGHSH and CDR2 as LQKENI. In DNA, the CDR3 is TGTGCCAGCTTCGAACTGCCGGGTACGCCCGAGACCCAGTACTTC. It encodes CASFELPGTPETQYF.

This clonotype was found many times. The chain is built from TRBV19 and TRBJ1-1, with 7 bases matching TRBD1. This CDR3 is built from 14 residues. Germline CDR1 is LNHDA and CDR2 is SQIVND (reference sequence). Trimming removed 5 bases from V and 6 bases from J; junction bases left unmatched: 9. CDR3 residues: CASSFRQGGPEAFF. As DNA, the CDR3 is TGTGCCAGTAGTTTTAGACAGGGTGGACCTGAAGCTTTCTTT.

Ten or more counts support this clonotype. CDR3 in amino acids: CASSHGTGVEAFF. DNA of the CDR3: TGCGCCAGCAGTCACGGGACAGGAGTTGAAGCTTTCTTT. This chain connects TRBV5-1 to TRBJ1-1, with 8 bases lining up with TRBD1. The V gene end was trimmed by 5 bases and the J gene end by 7 bases; junction bases not matched to a gene: 7. The CDR3 has 13 residues. Per germline, CDR1 SGHRS and CDR2 YFSETQ.

This clonotype was detected ten times or more. One end of the junction is discordant with germline, which a read error may explain. The genes are TRBV6-4 and TRBJ2-2; perhaps D is TRBD1 or TRBD2 (5 bases each). The germline V gene encodes CDR1 MRHNA and CDR2 SNTAGT. This CDR3 has 14 residues. CDR3 sequence reads: CASSQQAWAGELFF. CDR3 DNA sequence: TGTGCCAGCAGTCAACAGGCTTGGGCCGGGGAGCTGTTCTTT.

This clonotype was seen at least ten times. CDR3 residues: CSAPGRSSETQYF. Written as DNA, the CDR3 is TGCAGTGCACCGGGACGGAGCTCGGAGACCCAGTACTTC. The chain carries TRBV20-1 and TRBJ2-5, with D perhaps being TRBD1 or TRBD2 (5 bases each). Trimming took 6 bases from V and 5 from J, leaving 16 bases between them. This CDR3 spans 13 amino acids. CDR1 DFQATT and CDR2 SNEGSKA come from the germline V gene (reference sequence).

DNA for the CDR3: TGTGCCAGCATTCCCGTCAGGGCGAATAATTCACCCCTCCACTTT. It is translated as CASIPVRANNSPLHF. V and J are TRBV2 and TRBJ1-6; D may be TRBD1 (5 bases). This CDR3 has 15 amino acids. V lost 7 bases to trimming and J lost 5 bases, with 15 bases between them. The germline gives CDR1 SNHLY, CDR2 FYNNEI.

This clonotype was observed many times. The chain employs TRBV19 and TRBJ1-1; possible D gene TRBD1, 6 bases. Germline V CDR1 and CDR2: LNHDA, SQIVND (reference sequence). The length of the CDR3 is 14 residues. The ends were cut back, 5 bases at V and 4 bases at J, with 14 bases in the middle. CDR3 amino acids: CASSRPGQITEAFF. DNA for the CDR3: TGTGCCAGTAGTCGACCGGGACAAATCACTGAAGCTTTCTTT.

This clonotype appeared a few times. J is TRBJ2-7 and V is TRBV24-1; the match to TRBD1 covers 9 bases. Germline V gene sequence: CDR1 KGHDR, CDR2 SFDVKD. The CDR3 is 15 residues long. The V gene end was trimmed by 3 bases and the J gene end by 3 bases; junction bases not matched to a gene: 5. CDR3 in DNA: TGTGCCACCAGTGATCCGGGACAGGGCGACTACGAGCAGTACTTC. Translating it yields CATSDPGQGDYEQYF.

This clonotype was picked up many times. This sequence joins TRBV6-5 and TRBJ2-7, with 12 bases fitting TRBD1. Germline V gene lookup returns CDR1 MNHEY and CDR2 SVGAGI. The ends lost 0 bases at V and 6 bases at J; junction bases unmatched: 3. There are 15 residues in the CDR3. In nucleotides, the CDR3 is TGTGCCAGCAGTTACTCGGGACAGGGGGCTTCCGAGCAGTACTTC. This codes for CASSYSGQGASEQYF.

This clonotype appeared many times. V gene TRBV29-1 combines with J gene TRBJ1-1; D not certain. The V end lost 2 bases, the J end lost 5 bases, and 12 bases lay between the germline ends. The CDR3 is made up of 13 amino acids. Looked up from germline, CDR1 is SQVTM and CDR2 is ANQGSEA. The DNA of the CDR3 is TGCAGCGTTGAAAAGGGTATGGGAACTGAAGCTTTCTTT. Translated, it gives CSVEKGMGTEAFF.

This clonotype was seen repeatedly, ten times or more. The chain carries TRBV7-8 and TRBJ2-7; D assignment may be TRBD1 or TRBD2 (6 bases each). This CDR3 is 14 amino acids long. CDR1 is SGHVS, CDR2 FQNEAQ, per germline. Trimming shortened V by 4 bases and J by 5 bases, and 15 bases separated the two germline ends. The CDR3 loop reads CASSSLSGANEQYF. CDR3 in DNA: TGTGCCAGCAGCTCCCTATCGGGGGCCAACGAGCAGTACTTC.

Only a few counts were recorded for this clonotype. This CDR3 reads CASSLEGGWTEAFF. The CDR3 DNA is TGCGCCAGCAGCTTGGAGGGGGGCTGGACTGAAGCTTTCTTT. The chain has TRBV5-1 and TRBJ1-1, with TRBD1 as a possible D gene (6 bases). This CDR3 has 14 amino acids. Germline assignment: CDR1 SGHRS and CDR2 YFSETQ. V was pared by 0 bases and J by 5 bases, with 11 bases between. Complete variable domain (other parts from reference TRBV5-1 and TRBJ1-1): KAGVTQTPRYLIKTRGQQVTLSCSPISGHRSVSWYQQTPGQGLQFLFEYFSETQRNKGNFPGRFSGRQFSNSRSEMNVSTLELGDSALYLCASSLEGGWTEAFFGQGTRLTVV.

This clonotype was detected ten times or more. The chain couples TRBV6-1 to TRBJ1-2; 11 nucleotides match TRBD1. The CDR3 consists of 15 residues. The V segment lost 6 bases and the J segment 7 bases; nucleotides outside the gene matches: 10. CDR1 and CDR2 from the germline V gene are MNHNS and SASEGT. The CDR3: CASSRTGGEVGGYTF. The CDR3 DNA follows: TGTGCCAGCAGCCGGACAGGGGGCGAAGTCGGTGGCTACACCTTC.